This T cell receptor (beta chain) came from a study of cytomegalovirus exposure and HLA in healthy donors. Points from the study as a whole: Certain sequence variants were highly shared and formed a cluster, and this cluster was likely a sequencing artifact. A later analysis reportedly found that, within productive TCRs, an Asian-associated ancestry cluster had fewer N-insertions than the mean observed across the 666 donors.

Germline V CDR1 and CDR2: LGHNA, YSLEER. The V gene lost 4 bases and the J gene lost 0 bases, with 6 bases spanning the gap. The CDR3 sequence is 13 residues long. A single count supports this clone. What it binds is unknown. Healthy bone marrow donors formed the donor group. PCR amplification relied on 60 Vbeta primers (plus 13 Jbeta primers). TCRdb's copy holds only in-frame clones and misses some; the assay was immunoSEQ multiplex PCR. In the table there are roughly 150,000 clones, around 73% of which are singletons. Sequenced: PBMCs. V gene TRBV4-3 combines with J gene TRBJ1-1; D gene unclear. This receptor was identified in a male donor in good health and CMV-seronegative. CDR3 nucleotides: TGCGCCAGCAGCCGGGCAGTGAACACTGAAGCTTTCTTT. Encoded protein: CASSRAVNTEAFF.